The subject of this entry is one TCR beta chain. The CDR3 is 15 amino acids. Germline V gene sequence: CDR1 MDHEN, CDR2 SYDVKM. Between the trimmed V and J ends, which lost 3 bases and 4 bases, there was a span of 12 bases. This entry is derived from a study of blood T cell repertoires in COVID-19. Per the original methods: Researchers report that nucleated cell counts were estimated from reference gene primer amplification. Profiled with immunoSEQ multiplex PCR; TCRdb holds only in-frame clones, not every one. V and J calls and clone size are those listed in that table; D and trimming were worked out from the DNA. The sample lists approximately 300,000 clones, roughly 91% seen once, with around 0.88% in the top ten.

The sequence was obtained from a man between 25 and 39 years old with acute or convalescent COVID-19. The sequenced material came from peripheral blood. This rearrangement joins TRBV28 to TRBJ2-2, with a tentative D call TRBD2 (6 bases). CDR3 DNA sequence: TGTGCCAGCAGTTTTTGGAGGGTAGGCACCGGGGAGCTGTTTTTT. It is translated as CASSFWRVGTGELFF.